The 19 T cell receptor beta chains in this list originate from one sample, sequenced in a study of blood T cell repertoires in COVID-19. The method was immunoSEQ multiplex PCR; TCRdb's version includes in-frame clones alone and lacks a portion of them. The sample lists around 260,000 clones, roughly 86% seen once, with about 0.7% in the top ten. Sequences were obtained from peripheral blood. These receptors all come from a human donor in a cohort sampled during active COVID-19.

This rearrangement joins TRBV29-1 to TRBJ2-3; the match to TRBD2 covers 8 bases. This CDR3 region has 14 residues. Germline V gene sequence: CDR1 SQVTM, CDR2 ANQGSEA. The ends lost 7 bases at V and 5 bases at J; junction bases unmatched: 11. The CDR3 region is CSALIAGRGDTQYF. CDR3 sequence (DNA): TGCAGCGCCCTCATAGCGGGGCGGGGAGATACGCAGTATTTT.

The rearrangement uses TRBV7-9 and TRBJ1-5, with D uncertain. Per germline, CDR1 SEHNR and CDR2 FQNEAQ (reference sequence). The V end lost 5 bases, the J end lost 1 base, and 6 bases lay between the germline ends. This CDR3 region has 13 residues. The CDR3 DNA is TGTGCCAGCAGCGCGGGAAGCAATCAGCCCCAGCATTTT. Translated, it gives CASSAGSNQPQHF.

The chain is built from TRBV10-3 and TRBJ2-1; 7 bases align to TRBD1. J lost 3 bases, V lost 6 bases, and 5 bases had no gene match. The CDR3 runs to 14 residues. CDR1 and CDR2 from the germline V gene are ENHRY and SYGVKD. This CDR3 is CAIRAGGSYNEQFF. As DNA, the CDR3 is TGTGCCATCAGGGCAGGGGGTAGCTACAATGAGCAGTTCTTC.

This chain uses TRBV4-3 with TRBJ2-7; TRBD2 agrees at 9 bases. The CDR3 spans 15 residues. V lost 4 bases and J lost 0; bases outside the gene matches: 4. Germline V gene lookup returns CDR1 LGHNA and CDR2 YSLEER. The CDR3 here is CASSRRLAASYEQYF. In DNA form, the CDR3 reads TGCGCCAGCAGCCGCAGACTAGCGGCCTCCTACGAGCAGTACTTC.

This clone was observed a handful of times. The chain couples TRBV7-2 to TRBJ1-1; possible D gene TRBD1, 6 bases. The germline V and J ends were trimmed by 5 bases and 6 bases, with 22 bases remaining between them. The length of the CDR3 is 16 residues. Looked up from germline, CDR1 is SGHTA and CDR2 is FQGNSA. CDR3 protein: CASSAPGHRKSPEAFF. CDR3 in DNA: TGTGCCAGCAGCGCCCCGGGACACCGGAAATCCCCTGAAGCTTTCTTT.

Details on this clone: The same CDR3 also results from other DNA sequences found in this sample. This CDR3 reads CASSRQGTNYGYTF. DNA for the CDR3: TGTGCCAGCAGTCGGCAGGGAACTAACTATGGCTACACCTTC. This chain uses TRBV28 with TRBJ1-2, with D possibly TRBD1 on 5 matching bases. V was pared by 5 bases and J by 0 bases, with 10 bases between. The germline gives CDR1 MDHEN, CDR2 SYDVKM. The CDR3 runs to 14 residues.

This clone was seen a few times. V and J are TRBV10-3 and TRBJ1-1, with D hard to call. Looked up from germline, CDR1 is ENHRY and CDR2 is SYGVKD. The CDR3 length is 12 residues. V was shortened by 3 bases and J by 7 bases, with 9 bases between the two germline ends. The CDR3, as DNA: TGTGCCATCAGTGATGGCGCAGGTGAAGCTTTCTTT. Translation: CAISDGAGEAFF.

V gene TRBV27 combines with J gene TRBJ1-2, with TRBD1 matching 8 bases. Germline-derived CDR1 and CDR2 are MNHEY and SMNVEV (reference sequence). This CDR3 is 18 amino acids long. V lost 3 bases to trimming and J lost 4 bases; unmatched junction nucleotides: 16. The CDR3 DNA is TGTGCCAGCAGTTTCAGGGGGCGAACACAAATAAATTCCTATGGCTACACCTTC. It codes for CASSFRGRTQINSYGYTF.

This clone was seen only once. The chain carries TRBV5-4 and TRBJ1-2; 8 bases are shared with TRBD1. Per the germline V gene, CDR1 is SGHNT and CDR2 is YYREEE (reference sequence). The V segment lost 3 bases and the J segment 7 bases; nucleotides outside the gene matches: 8. This CDR3 has 14 amino acids. The CDR3 DNA sequence: TGTGCCAGCAGCTGGACCGACAGGGGAGGTGGCTACACCTTC. This gives the protein CASSWTDRGGGYTF.

Only a few counts were recorded for this clone. V usage is TRBV7-2 and J usage is TRBJ2-3; 10 nucleotides align to TRBD1. The J segment lost 2 bases and the V segment lost 3 bases, leaving 2 bases of the junction unmatched. The length of the CDR3 is 15 residues. Germline V gene sequence: CDR1 SGHTA, CDR2 FQGNSA. The CDR3 here is CASSFDRGLTDTQYF. The DNA of the CDR3 is TGTGCCAGCAGCTTCGACAGGGGGCTCACAGATACGCAGTATTTT.

This clone has only one observation. This chain joins TRBV24-1 and TRBJ2-3, with D possibly matching TRBD2 (6 bases). The V end was cut by 9 bases, the J end by 0 bases, with 18 bases between. The V gene's germline CDR1 is KGHDR and CDR2 SFDVKD. The CDR3 has 16 residues. The DNA for the CDR3 is TGTGCCACCCAGGAGGGGCAGAATCCTAGCACAGATACGCAGTATTTT. It translates to CATQEGQNPSTDTQYF.

The V call is TRBV24-1, the J call TRBJ1-5; 7 bases fit TRBD1. Trimming cost V 5 bases and J 9 bases; bases outside gene matches: 6. CDR1 is KGHDR and CDR2 is SFDVKD in the germline V gene. The CDR3 has 13 amino acids. The CDR3 protein is CATSGPRTGPQHF. In nucleotides, the CDR3 is TGTGCCACCAGTGGCCCCAGGACAGGGCCCCAGCATTTT.

The rearrangement joins TRBV7-6 to TRBJ2-7; TRBD1 matches 8 bases. The CDR3 loop spans 15 amino acids. Unmatched junction bases numbered 5, after V lost 1 base and J lost 3 bases. Germline V gene lookup returns CDR1 SGHVS and CDR2 FNYEAQ. CDR3 DNA: TGTGCCAGCAGCTTAGGGGATGGACAGGGCTACGAGCAGTACTTC. Residues: CASSLGDGQGYEQYF. The full variable domain, completed using reference TRBV7-6 and TRBJ2-7, is GAGVSQSPRYKVTKRGQDVALRCDPISGHVSLYWYRQALGQGPEFLTYFNYEAQQDKSGLPNDRFSAERPEGSISTLTIQRTEQRDSAMYRCASSLGDGQGYEQYFGPGTRLTVT.

The J gene is TRBJ2-3, the V gene TRBV19; 11 bases agree with TRBD2. The CDR3 contains 17 residues. Germline CDR1 reads LNHDA; CDR2 reads SQIVND (reference sequence). The V and J ends lost 1 base and 4 bases, in that order; junction bases with no gene match: 7. The CDR3: CASSIVLAGEGPDTQYF. In DNA, the CDR3 is TGTGCCAGTAGTATAGTACTAGCGGGAGAGGGCCCAGATACGCAGTATTTT. Full variable domain (remainder filled in from reference TRBV19 and TRBJ2-3): DGGITQSPKYLFRKEGQNVTLSCEQNLNHDAMYWYRQDPGQGLRLIYYSQIVNDFQKGDIAEGYSVSREKKESFPLTVTSAQKNPTAFYLCASSIVLAGEGPDTQYFGPGTRLTVL.

The chain is built from TRBV9 and TRBJ1-2, with 7 nucleotides matching TRBD1. The germline CDR1 and CDR2 sequences are SGDLS and YYNGEE. J lost 3 bases, V lost 4 bases, and 9 bases had no gene match. This CDR3 region has 15 residues. The CDR3 DNA is TGTGCCAGCAGCACAGATACAGGGGCGGACTATGGCTACACCTTC. It is translated as CASSTDTGADYGYTF.

The chain is built from TRBV7-2 and TRBJ2-1; D remains unclear. The CDR3 has 15 amino acids. Between the trimmed V and J ends, which lost 0 bases and 3 bases, there was a span of 9 bases. In germline, CDR1 is SGHTA, CDR2 FQGNSA. This chain's CDR3 is CASSLAWASYNEQFF. The CDR3 DNA follows: TGTGCCAGCAGCTTAGCGTGGGCGAGCTACAATGAGCAGTTCTTC.

V and J are TRBV6-5 and TRBJ2-7; 9 positions agree with TRBD2. The V and J ends lost 6 bases and 4 bases, in that order; junction bases with no gene match: 10. This CDR3 region has 15 residues. Germline V lookup: CDR1 MNHEY, CDR2 SVGAGI. The CDR3 loop is CASSRLAGGIYEQYF. The CDR3 region has the DNA TGTGCCAGCAGCCGACTCGCGGGAGGGATTTACGAGCAGTACTTC.

The table lists this clone with a few counts. This chain uses TRBV12-5 with TRBJ1-5, with D uncertain. Germline lookup yields CDR1 LGHNT and CDR2 FRNRAP. V was shortened by 5 bases and J by 7 bases, with 9 bases between the two germline ends. This CDR3 is 12 amino acids long. The chain's CDR3 is CASGLGGQPQHF. CDR3 DNA: TGTGCTAGTGGTCTAGGAGGGCAGCCCCAGCATTTT.

The V and J genes are TRBV12-3 or TRBV12-4 and TRBJ1-2; weak D call: TRBD1 (6 bases). The CDR3 has 13 residues. V lost 3 bases and J 8 bases, leaving 13 bases between the germline ends. The CDR3 bases are TGTGCCAGCAGTTTTGGGGGCTTTGGAGGCTACACCTTC. Protein sequence: CASSFGGFGGYTF.